Each of the 25 T cell receptor beta chains below was sequenced from the same sample in a study of CD8 T cells in Susac syndrome (dated by TCRdb to about 2019). Libraries were made using the immunoSEQ multiplex PCR assay. RNA was extracted using the RNeasy kit, and roughly 0.45 to 1 microgram was reverse transcribed with random hexamers. The public reads were reanalyzed by TCRdb: fastp trimming at Q25, MiXCR alignment, in-frame beta chains only. Under each unique CDR3 protein, matching rows form one entry showing the most common genes and DNA. The sample profile shows 110,000 or so distinct CDR3 sequences; less than 95% of them were found once. Roughly 0.092% of the sample goes to the ten largest clones. Sequencing used CD4+ T cells from PBMCs. These receptors all come from a human donor in good health.

The genes are TRBV5-1 and TRBJ2-3, with D perhaps assigned TRBD1 or TRBD2 (5 bases each). V shed 5 bases and J shed 0 bases, with 13 bases lying between them. This CDR3 region has 15 residues. The germline CDR1 and CDR2 sequences are SGHRS and YFSETQ. For the CDR3, the DNA is TGCGCCAGCAGGGATGGGACCGGTAGCACAGATACGCAGTATTTT. Its translation: CASRDGTGSTDTQYF.

This rearrangement joins TRBV3-1 to TRBJ2-2, with TRBD2 matching 11 bases. CDR1 is LGHDT, CDR2 YNNKEL, per germline (reference sequence). The CDR3 extends over 18 amino acids. Losses at the gene ends were 4 bases for V and 0 bases for J; bases not matched to a gene: 7. The DNA for the CDR3 is TGTGCCAGCAGCCGCACTAGCGGGGGCCATACGAACACCGGGGAGCTGTTTTTT. Its translation: CASSRTSGGHTNTGELFF.

The chain has TRBV10-1 and TRBJ2-1; D is undetermined. The CDR3 is made up of 14 amino acids. Trimming took 8 bases from V and 8 from J, leaving 19 bases between them. The V gene's germline CDR1 is WNHNN and CDR2 SYGVQD (reference sequence). Here the CDR3 reads CASSAGQLVDEQFF. CDR3 sequence (DNA): TGCGCCAGCTCTGCTGGTCAGCTTGTCGATGAGCAGTTCTTC.

The V and J genes are TRBV27 and TRBJ2-7; TRBD1 agrees at 7 bases. Germline V lookup: CDR1 MNHEY, CDR2 SMNVEV (reference sequence). V lost 4 bases, J lost 1 base, and 7 bases stayed unmatched. The CDR3 has 15 residues. DNA of the CDR3: TGTGCCAGCAGTTCATCGGGACAGAGGTCCTACGAGCAGTACTTC. Its protein is CASSSSGQRSYEQYF.

J is TRBJ2-3 and V is TRBV5-1, with 7 bases that match TRBD2. After removal of 5 bases from V and 4 bases from J, the junction contained 10 bases not matched to a gene. The CDR3 loop spans 15 amino acids. Germline CDR1 and CDR2: SGHRS and YFSETQ. The DNA of the CDR3 is TGCGCCAGCAGGAGGTCCTCGGGAGGCGCAGATACGCAGTATTTT. Protein sequence: CASRRSSGGADTQYF.

The V gene is TRBV12-3 or TRBV12-4, the J gene TRBJ2-1, with D possibly matching TRBD2 (5 bases). The CDR3 spans 13 residues. V lost 6 bases to trimming and J lost 0 bases, with 6 bases between them. The CDR3 nucleotides are TGTGCCAGCAGGCGGGTCTCCTACAATGAGCAGTTCTTC. Translation gives CASRRVSYNEQFF.

The chain links TRBV7-9 to TRBJ2-1; D gene unclear. Per germline, CDR1 SEHNR and CDR2 FQNEAQ (reference sequence). The CDR3 runs 13 residues. V was shortened by 5 bases and J by 8 bases, with 13 bases between the two germline ends. This CDR3 is CASSPISQYEQFF. The CDR3 DNA is TGTGCCAGCAGCCCGATCAGCCAGTATGAGCAGTTCTTC.

The chain combines TRBV7-9 with TRBJ2-2; D uncertain. Germline CDR1 is SEHNR and CDR2 is FQNEAQ (reference sequence). Between the trimmed V and J ends, which lost 8 bases and 6 bases, there was a span of 16 bases. The CDR3 contains 14 residues. The CDR3 DNA follows: TGTGCCAGCGCAGGATCAATGGCGGCCGGGGAGCTGTTTTTT. Its protein product is CASAGSMAAGELFF.

This chain joins TRBV30 and TRBJ2-1; possible D gene TRBD2, 6 bases. Germline assignment: CDR1 GTSNPN and CDR2 SVGIG (reference sequence). The CDR3 has 16 residues. Between the trimmed V and J ends, which lost 1 base and 0 bases, there was a span of 13 bases. Here the CDR3 reads CAWSEVAESSYNEQFF. In nucleotides, the CDR3 is TGTGCCTGGAGTGAAGTAGCGGAGAGCTCCTACAATGAGCAGTTCTTC.

The chain employs TRBV7-3 and TRBJ2-7; D unresolved. The CDR3 spans 15 residues. CDR1 is SGHTA, CDR2 FQGTGA, per germline. V was shortened by 2 bases and J by 1 base, with 12 bases between the two germline ends. The CDR3 DNA sequence: TGTGCCAGCAGCTTAGGGCCCTCACGGTCCTACGAGCAGTACTTC. Its protein is CASSLGPSRSYEQYF.

Regarding this clonotype: The junction departs from the called germline gene at one end, perhaps through a read error. The chain combines TRBV6-5 with TRBJ2-2; D is undetermined. Germline V gives CDR1 MNHEY, CDR2 SVGAGI. The CDR3 has 13 amino acids. The CDR3 nucleotides read TGTGCCATCAGTCCCACAAGTACCGGGGAGCTGTTTTTT. This sequence encodes CAISPTSTGELFF.

This clonotype was seen only a few times. This chain joins TRBV7-6 and TRBJ1-5; D gene uncertain. The germline V and J ends were trimmed by 2 bases and 7 bases, with 9 bases remaining between them. There are 13 residues in the CDR3. Germline V gives CDR1 SGHVS, CDR2 FNYEAQ. CDR3 nucleotide sequence: TGTGCCAGCAGCTTACCGGGTTGGCAGCCCCAGCATTTT. Amino acid sequence: CASSLPGWQPQHF.

V usage is TRBV7-8 and J usage is TRBJ1-2; tentatively, D is TRBD1 (5 bases). Trimming removed 1 base at V and 4 bases at J, with 13 bases between. CDR1 and CDR2 from the germline V gene are SGHVS and FQNEAQ. The CDR3 is 15 residues long. CDR3 amino acids: CASSLGVTAGYGYTF. CDR3 nucleotides: TGTGCCAGCAGCTTAGGGGTGACAGCCGGCTATGGCTACACCTTC.

V is TRBV20-1 and J is TRBJ2-1, with 7 bases fitting TRBD1. Per germline, CDR1 DFQATT and CDR2 SNEGSKA (reference sequence). V dropped 4 bases and J dropped 2; count of bases not matched to a gene: 5. The CDR3 consists of 14 residues. This CDR3 reads CSATRDSTYNEQFF. Here the CDR3 DNA reads TGCAGTGCTACCCGGGACAGCACCTACAATGAGCAGTTCTTC.

The chain uses TRBV28 and TRBJ1-1; D is possibly TRBD1 (5 bases). The CDR3 has 16 amino acids. Germline CDR1 is MDHEN and CDR2 is SYDVKM. Between the trimmed V and J ends, which lost 3 bases and 0 bases, there was a span of 14 bases. The CDR3 here is CASSFRDGGLNTEAFF. The CDR3 DNA reads TGTGCCAGCAGTTTCAGGGACGGAGGATTGAACACTGAAGCTTTCTTT.

The gene calls are TRBV30 and TRBJ2-3; TRBD2 matches at 9 bases. Germline values: CDR1 GTSNPN, CDR2 SVGIG (reference sequence). Trimming took 2 bases from V and 7 from J; bases not matched to a gene: 10. The CDR3 is 15 residues long. CDR3 region: CAWSLSGRDPYTQYF. CDR3 nucleotide sequence: TGTGCCTGGAGTCTTAGCGGGAGAGATCCCTATACGCAGTATTTT.

The chain links TRBV7-2 to TRBJ2-5, with 9 nucleotides matching TRBD2. Germline V gives CDR1 SGHTA, CDR2 FQGNSA. After removal of 5 bases from V and 5 bases from J, the junction contained 18 bases not matched to a gene. The CDR3 contains 18 residues. The chain's CDR3 is CASSPPPSGKAYGETQYF. CDR3 in DNA: TGTGCCAGCAGCCCTCCGCCTAGCGGGAAAGCCTACGGGGAGACCCAGTACTTC. Full variable domain (outside the CDR3, taken from reference TRBV7-2 and TRBJ2-5): GAGVSQSPSNKVTEKGKDVELRCDPISGHTALYWYRQSLGQGLEFLIYFQGNSAPDKSGLPSDRFSAERTGGSVSTLTIQRTQQEDSAVYLCASSPPPSGKAYGETQYFGPGTRLLVL.

The chain employs TRBV29-1 and TRBJ2-1; D is unclear. Germline V gene lookup returns CDR1 SQVTM and CDR2 ANQGSEA. Trimming took off 4 bases at V and 4 bases at J, with 8 bases between the two ends. The CDR3 extends over 12 amino acids. CDR3 in amino acids: CSVATVYNEQFF. The CDR3 coding sequence is TGCAGCGTTGCAACGGTATACAATGAGCAGTTCTTC.

This clonotype occurred once. The V and J genes are TRBV7-9 and TRBJ1-2; no reliable D call. The CDR3 runs 13 residues. V lost 5 bases, J lost 7 bases, and 14 bases lay in between. Germline V gene sequence: CDR1 SEHNR, CDR2 FQNEAQ (reference sequence). The CDR3 bases are TGTGCCAGCAGCCTAGGGCCGAGTCCTGGCTACACCTTC. Protein: CASSLGPSPGYTF. Supplemented by reference TRBV7-9 and TRBJ1-2, the full variable domain reads DTGVSQNPRHKITKRGQNVTFRCDPISEHNRLYWYRQTLGQGPEFLTYFQNEAQLEKSRLLSDRFSAERPKGSFSTLEIQRTEQGDSAMYLCASSLGPSPGYTFGSGTRLTVV.

V is TRBV7-9 and J is TRBJ1-5; 9 bases match TRBD1. CDR3 length equals 15 residues. Germline V gives CDR1 SEHNR, CDR2 FQNEAQ (reference sequence). The V gene end was trimmed by 3 bases and the J gene end by 4 bases; junction bases not matched to a gene: 4. CDR3 sequence: CASSLTGQGNQPQHF. CDR3 nucleotide sequence: TGTGCCAGCAGCTTGACCGGACAGGGGAATCAGCCCCAGCATTTT.

CDR3 DNA sequence: TGTGCCAGTAGCGGCGGGACAGGGGATACCGGAAACACCATATATTTT. As protein: CASSGGTGDTGNTIYF. The chain couples TRBV19 to TRBJ1-3, with TRBD1 matching over 10 bases. This CDR3 contains 16 residues. Trimming took 6 bases from V and 4 from J; bases not matched to a gene: 9. CDR1 is LNHDA and CDR2 is SQIVND in the germline V gene (reference sequence).

The chain has TRBV5-1 and TRBJ2-3; D perhaps matches TRBD1 (6 bases). The CDR3 runs to 15 residues. CDR1 is SGHRS and CDR2 is YFSETQ in the germline V gene. Trimming stripped 2 bases from V and 2 bases from J, with 12 bases between. The CDR3 DNA follows: TGCGCCAGCAGCTTAGTAGACAGGTTCACAGATACGCAGTATTTT. Protein product: CASSLVDRFTDTQYF.

In this sample, this clonotype turned up once. This chain uses TRBV27 with TRBJ2-3; D gene unclear. Trimming stripped 4 bases from V and 1 base from J, with 6 bases between. In germline, CDR1 is MNHEY, CDR2 SMNVEV (reference sequence). The CDR3 has 13 residues. The CDR3 nucleotides are TGTGCCAGCAGTTCCTTAGGCACAGATACGCAGTATTTT. Residues: CASSSLGTDTQYF.

This clonotype appeared a single time. The chain is built from TRBV5-6 and TRBJ1-3; tentatively, D is TRBD1 (5 bases). The CDR3 consists of 15 residues. Germline V gives CDR1 SGHDT, CDR2 YYEEEE. The V gene lost 0 bases and the J gene lost 4 bases, with 11 bases spanning the gap. The CDR3 coding sequence is TGTGCCAGCAGCTTGGGGCAGGGCTACGGAAACACCATATATTTT. It is translated as CASSLGQGYGNTIYF.

The V gene is TRBV12-5, the J gene TRBJ2-2, with unresolved D. Germline CDR1 and CDR2: LGHNT and FRNRAP. This CDR3 comprises 16 residues. V gave up 2 bases and J gave up 3 bases, with 13 bases separating them. CDR3 bases: TGTGCTAGTGGTTTGTCTGGTAGCAGGTACACCGGGGAGCTGTTTTTT. Translation gives CASGLSGSRYTGELFF.